The TCR beta chain under discussion was sequenced for a study of blood T cell repertoires in COVID-19. Study-wide background: PBMCs, B-cell-depleted T cells, or T cells were the source of the cDNA or gDNA that made up the material.

Per the original data handling: From reference gene primer amplification, estimates of nucleated cell counts were derived. TCRdb's table, derived via immunoSEQ multiplex PCR, lists solely in-frame clones and lacks some. Clone size and the V and J calls come from that table; the DNA yielded D and trimming. The data show about 230,000 clones, about 90% seen once. The germline gives CDR1 MNHEY, CDR2 SVGAGI. Trimming took off 9 bases at V and 6 bases at J, with 17 bases between the two ends. The CDR3 has 13 residues. The origin of this receptor is a woman between 25 and 40 years old who had been exposed to COVID-19. V gene TRBV6-5 combines with J gene TRBJ2-5; D is possibly TRBD1 (5 bases). Sequenced material: PBMCs or T cells enriched from blood (not recorded which). This chain's CDR3 is CASLPRGGQTQYF. The DNA of the CDR3 is TGTGCCAGTCTCCCAAGGGGCGGACAGACCCAGTACTTC.